A single sample gave rise to the 3 T cell receptor beta chains below, sequenced in a study of blood T cell repertoires in COVID-19. Produced via immunoSEQ multiplex PCR; TCRdb's table is partial and in-frame only. The sample holds some 300,000 clones, around 90% seen once. The source material was peripheral blood. Source of these receptors: a woman aged 45-59 years with COVID-19, enrolled during active disease.

This sequence joins TRBV29-1 and TRBJ2-2, with TRBD2 identical over 11 bases. The CDR3 runs 14 residues. V was clipped by 5 bases and J by 6 bases; unmatched bases: 5. Germline-derived CDR1 and CDR2 are SQVTM and ANQGSEA. This CDR3 reads CSVHSGRGSGELFF. CDR3 bases: TGCAGCGTTCATAGCGGGAGGGGCTCCGGGGAGCTGTTTTTT.

This clone was recorded once. This chain connects TRBV18 to TRBJ2-7; 9 bases align to TRBD1. The CDR3 length is 12 residues. The junction had 0 bases not matched to a gene; V was cut back by 2 bases and J by 7 bases. CDR1 is KGHSH and CDR2 is LQKENI in the germline V gene. The CDR3 sequence: CASSPGQGEQYF. In DNA, the CDR3 is TGTGCCAGCTCACCAGGACAGGGGGAGCAGTACTTC.

This clone has more than one count but fewer than ten. The CDR3 reads CASSLPTDTQYF. CDR3 in DNA: TGTGCCAGCAGCCTACCGACAGATACGCAGTATTTT. The chain joins TRBV7-9 to TRBJ2-3; D is ambiguous. Per the germline V gene, CDR1 is SEHNR and CDR2 is FQNEAQ (reference sequence). CDR3 length: 12 amino acids. Trimming pared 5 bases from V and 3 bases from J, leaving 6 bases between.